This record covers a single T cell receptor (beta chain). This sample is drawn from a study of blood T cell repertoires in COVID-19. With 3 bases removed from V and 7 bases from J, the gap between germline ends came to 14 bases. Per germline, CDR1 KGHDR and CDR2 SFDVKD. The CDR3 consists of 14 residues. As originally analysed: Reference gene primer amplification yielded estimated nucleated cell counts. Sequencing was performed with immunoSEQ multiplex PCR; in TCRdb, only in-frame clones are kept and a portion is missing. V and J calls plus clone size are reproduced from that table; the DNA served to infer D and trimming. The data hold about 200,000 clones, with 80% to 90% observed a single time.

J is TRBJ2-5 and V is TRBV24-1; D perhaps matches TRBD2 (5 bases). The TCR comes from a man aged 80 or over with acute or convalescent COVID-19. Sequencing was performed on peripheral blood. The CDR3 loop reads CATSDPGSAGTQYF. CDR3 coding DNA: TGTGCCACCAGTGATCCGGGGTCAGCAGGGACCCAGTACTTC.